This TCR beta chain was recovered during a study of blood T cell repertoires in COVID-19. The wider study: From the United States, Italy and Spain came samples of acute and convalescent COVID-19. Sources were T cells, B-cell-depleted T cells, or PBMCs; the material itself was cDNA or gDNA.

Per the authors' pipeline: Amplification with reference gene primers provided the estimates of nucleated cell counts. The protocol was immunoSEQ multiplex PCR, while the TCRdb copy is restricted to in-frame clones and leaves out a portion. V and J calls and clone size are copied from that table; D and trimming were computed from the DNA. The sample includes approximately 210,000 clones, around nine tenths of them seen just once. This clone was counted once. The sample taken for sequencing was peripheral blood. The sequence came from a woman in her 40s with acute or convalescent COVID-19.

The CDR3 reads CASSLGSGSLQETQYF. The CDR3 DNA sequence: TGTGCCAGCAGCTTGGGGTCGGGGTCCCTCCAAGAGACCCAGTACTTC. The genes are TRBV5-5 and TRBJ2-5; perhaps TRBD2 as D (5 bases). Germline V gene sequence: CDR1 SGHKS, CDR2 YYEKEE (reference sequence). There are 16 residues in the CDR3. The V end lost 0 bases, the J end lost 1 base, and 13 bases lay between the germline ends. Supplemented by reference TRBV5-5 and TRBJ2-5, the full variable domain reads DAGVTQSPTHLIKTRGQQVTLRCSPISGHKSVSWYQQVLGQGPQFIFQYYEKEERGRGNFPDRFSARQFPNYSSELNVNALLLGDSALYLCASSLGSGSLQETQYFGPGTRLLVL.